Following are 6 T cell receptor beta chains from one sample sequenced in a study of OX40 agonist ivuxolimab in advanced cancers. Data came from immunoSEQ multiplex PCR; TCRdb stores just in-frame clones and leaves some out. The data contain more than 65,000 clones, 65% to 80% of them singletons. The starting material was CD4+ or CD8+ T cells sorted from blood, obtained in a trial of the OX40 agonist ivuxolimab. These receptors all come from an adult with an advanced solid tumor such as melanoma, head and neck, liver or kidney cancer.

The chain combines TRBV7-9 with TRBJ2-3; 11 nucleotides match TRBD2. The J segment lost 5 bases and the V segment lost 5 bases, leaving 9 bases of the junction unmatched. CDR3 size: 16 residues. Germline V gene data show CDR1 as SEHNR and CDR2 as FQNEAQ (reference sequence). As DNA, the CDR3 is TGTGCCAGCAGCCCCCTAGCGGGGGGAGTTGGAGATACGCAGTATTTT. Its protein is CASSPLAGGVGDTQYF.

This chain joins TRBV15 and TRBJ2-1; 12 positions match TRBD2. The CDR3 totals 15 residues. CDR1 is LNHNV, CDR2 YYDKDF, per germline (reference sequence). Unmatched junction bases numbered 8, after V lost 4 bases and J lost 10 bases. The CDR3 region is CATSTATSGGGEQFF. CDR3 sequence (DNA): TGTGCCACCAGCACCGCGACTAGCGGGGGAGGGGAGCAGTTCTTC. Together with reference TRBV15 and TRBJ2-1, the CDR3 gives the full variable domain: DAMVIQNPRYQVTQFGKPVTLSCSQTLNHNVMYWYQQKSSQAPKLLFHYYDKDFNNEADTPDNFQSRRPNTSFCFLDIRSPGLGDTAMYLCATSTATSGGGEQFFGPGTRLTVL.

The chain is built from TRBV19 and TRBJ2-7; D is possibly TRBD1 or TRBD2 (5 bases each). Germline V gene data show CDR1 as LNHDA and CDR2 as SQIVND (reference sequence). The CDR3 is 15 residues long. V lost 3 bases to trimming and J lost 0 bases, with 12 bases between them. For the CDR3, the DNA is TGTGCCAGTAGTATCCCGGGACGGGGCTCCTACGAGCAGTACTTC. Translating it yields CASSIPGRGSYEQYF.

This clone showed up just once. The chain links TRBV18 to TRBJ2-7; 7 bases line up with TRBD1. This CDR3 spans 14 amino acids. Per the germline V gene, CDR1 is KGHSH and CDR2 is LQKENI. J was trimmed by 6 bases and V by 3 bases; bases with no gene match: 8. CDR3 sequence reads: CASSPPTGYREQYF. For the CDR3, the DNA is TGTGCCAGCTCACCCCCGACAGGGTATCGCGAGCAGTACTTC.

V is TRBV20-1 and J is TRBJ2-7; 8 bases are a match to TRBD1. The CDR3 totals 11 residues. V lost 0 bases to trimming and J lost 11 bases; unmatched junction nucleotides: 3. Germline V gives CDR1 DFQATT, CDR2 SNEGSKA (reference sequence). The CDR3 bases are TGCAGTGCTAGAGACCCGACAGGGGAGTACTTC. Translated: CSARDPTGEYF.

The chain combines TRBV5-4 with TRBJ2-7, with 9 nucleotides matching TRBD1. The CDR3 loop spans 13 amino acids. Germline CDR1 SGHNT, CDR2 YYREEE (reference sequence). The V gene end was trimmed by 4 bases and the J gene end by 7 bases; junction bases not matched to a gene: 6. This CDR3 is CASSPDRGGEQYF. For the CDR3, the DNA is TGTGCCAGCAGCCCGGACAGGGGAGGGGAGCAGTACTTC.